The 26 T cell receptor beta chains presented below share a single source sample, sequenced in a study of shared clonotypes between healthy human individuals. Data came from immunoSEQ multiplex PCR; TCRdb stores just in-frame clones and leaves some out. The repertoire holds roughly 500,000 clones, with approximately 94% as singletons. The specimen sequenced was naive CD4+ T cells sorted from blood. Subset: CD45RA+ positively selected. These receptors were obtained from a woman aged 30 to 39 in good health.

The rearrangement links TRBV20-1 to TRBJ1-2; D remains unclear. Germline CDR1 reads DFQATT; CDR2 reads SNEGSKA (reference sequence). V lost 7 bases and J lost 2, with 8 bases in between. The CDR3 spans 11 residues. CDR3 sequence reads: CSGAQNYGYTF. DNA of the CDR3: TGCAGTGGCGCGCAAAACTATGGCTACACCTTC.

The chain is built from TRBV2 and TRBJ1-5, with TRBD1 matching 8 bases. Germline V lookup: CDR1 SNHLY, CDR2 FYNNEI. The junction had 7 bases not matched to a gene; V was cut back by 6 bases and J by 9 bases. The CDR3 extends over 13 amino acids. CDR3 region: CASRGQGVGPQHF. The CDR3 nucleotides read TGTGCCAGCAGAGGACAGGGTGTAGGGCCCCAGCATTTT. Using reference TRBV2 and TRBJ1-5 for the parts outside the CDR3, the full variable domain is EPEVTQTPSHQVTQMGQEVILRCVPISNHLYFYWYRQILGQKVEFLVSFYNNEISEKSEIFDDQFSVERPDGSNFTLKIRSTKLEDSAMYFCASRGQGVGPQHFGDGTRLSIL.

The chain uses TRBV5-1 and TRBJ2-1; D ambiguous. CDR1 SGHRS and CDR2 YFSETQ come from the germline V gene. The V gene lost 0 bases and the J gene lost 7 bases, with 11 bases spanning the gap. This CDR3 contains 14 residues. CDR3 bases: TGCGCCAGCAGCTTGGTTCCGTCTGGGAATGAGCAGTTCTTC. It yields the protein CASSLVPSGNEQFF.

A single count supports this clone. The gene calls are TRBV28 and TRBJ1-1; 8 positions agree with TRBD1. There are 16 residues in the CDR3. J was trimmed by 3 bases and V by 5 bases; bases with no gene match: 11. Germline CDR1 reads MDHEN; CDR2 reads SYDVKM. The CDR3 here is CASSLQGALSYTEAFF. The DNA of the CDR3 is TGTGCCAGCAGTCTGCAGGGGGCGTTGTCTTACACTGAAGCTTTCTTT.

This chain links TRBV5-1 with TRBJ2-6; 11 bases agree with TRBD1. This CDR3 has 19 residues. V was clipped by 5 bases and J by 0 bases; unmatched bases: 10. Germline V lookup: CDR1 SGHRS, CDR2 YFSETQ. The DNA for the CDR3 is TGCGCCAGCAGAGAACTGTCCGGGACAGGGGGCTCTGGGGCCAACGTCCTGACTTTC. It is translated as CASRELSGTGGSGANVLTF.

Worth noting for this clone: In the same sample, other DNA sequences code for this CDR3. The chain uses TRBV18 and TRBJ2-1; D possibly corresponds to TRBD2 (5 bases). The CDR3 is made up of 14 amino acids. The V and J ends lost 3 bases and 7 bases respectively, with 13 bases between them. Germline loops: CDR1 KGHSH, CDR2 LQKENI. The CDR3 spells CASSPQLGSNEQFF. CDR3 nucleotide sequence: TGTGCCAGCTCACCCCAACTAGGGTCGAATGAGCAGTTCTTC. Together with reference TRBV18 and TRBJ2-1, the CDR3 gives the full variable domain: NAGVMQNPRHLVRRRGQEARLRCSPMKGHSHVYWYRQLPEEGLKFMVYLQKENIIDESGMPKERFSAEFPKEGPSILRIQQVVRGDSAAYFCASSPQLGSNEQFFGPGTRLTVL.

J is TRBJ1-2 and V is TRBV28; TRBD1 is a possible D gene (6 bases). The CDR3 is 15 amino acids. V lost 5 bases and J lost 6, with 19 bases in between. In germline, CDR1 is MDHEN, CDR2 SYDVKM. The CDR3 protein is CASSDAQQGGHGYTF. CDR3 nucleotide sequence: TGTGCCAGCAGTGACGCACAACAGGGAGGGCATGGCTACACCTTC.

The chain combines TRBV28 with TRBJ1-4; D remains ambiguous. There are 14 residues in the CDR3. Germline V gives CDR1 MDHEN, CDR2 SYDVKM. V lost 2 bases to trimming and J lost 7 bases, with 11 bases between them. The CDR3 loop reads CASSLPMGFEKLFF. CDR3 nucleotides: TGTGCCAGCAGTTTACCCATGGGGTTTGAAAAACTGTTTTTT.

The chain joins TRBV2 to TRBJ2-7; 7 bases are a match to TRBD1. This CDR3 has 14 residues. The V and J ends lost 6 bases and 0 bases, in that order; junction bases with no gene match: 5. Germline V gene lookup returns CDR1 SNHLY and CDR2 FYNNEI. The CDR3 region has the DNA TGTGCCAGCAGGTCACAGGGGAGCTCCTACGAGCAGTACTTC. Its protein product is CASRSQGSSYEQYF.

The chain has TRBV4-2 and TRBJ1-4, with D possibly being TRBD1 (5 bases). V was clipped by 1 base and J by 0 bases, with 12 bases between them. This CDR3 is 17 amino acids long. Germline V gene sequence: CDR1 LGHNA, CDR2 YNFKEQ. The CDR3: CASSQAGHTTTNEKLFF. The CDR3 DNA reads as TGTGCCAGCAGCCAAGCCGGACACACCACAACTAATGAAAAACTGTTTTTT.

This clone was detected once. The chain is built from TRBV25-1 and TRBJ2-5; TRBD1 matches 10 bases. Trimming removed 2 bases from V and 11 bases from J; junction bases left unmatched: 5. Germline loops: CDR1 MGHDK, CDR2 SYGVNS. This CDR3 contains 13 residues. The CDR3 loop reads CASSEQDRGEQYF. The CDR3 coding sequence is TGTGCCAGCAGTGAACAGGACAGGGGGGAGCAGTACTTC.

The CDR3 region is CASSYSSGSVAEQYF. As DNA, the CDR3 is TGTGCCAGCAGTTACTCGAGCGGGAGCGTGGCCGAGCAGTACTTC. The chain links TRBV6-5 to TRBJ2-7, with 8 bases aligning to TRBD2. Trimming cost V 0 bases and J 6 bases; bases outside gene matches: 7. The CDR3 loop spans 15 amino acids. CDR1 MNHEY and CDR2 SVGAGI come from the germline V gene.

V usage is TRBV5-5 and J usage is TRBJ1-5, with unresolved D. CDR3 size: 13 residues. V lost 4 bases and J lost 0, with 5 bases in between. Per germline, CDR1 SGHKS and CDR2 YYEKEE (reference sequence). CDR3 residues: CASSPDSNQPQHF. The DNA of the CDR3 is TGTGCCAGCAGCCCGGATAGCAATCAGCCCCAGCATTTT. The full variable domain, rest sourced from reference TRBV5-5 and TRBJ1-5, is DAGVTQSPTHLIKTRGQQVTLRCSPISGHKSVSWYQQVLGQGPQFIFQYYEKEERGRGNFPDRFSARQFPNYSSELNVNALLLGDSALYLCASSPDSNQPQHFGDGTRLSIL.

The rearrangement links TRBV6-6 to TRBJ1-5, with D possibly being TRBD1 (5 bases). Germline assignment: CDR1 MNHNY and CDR2 SVGAGI (reference sequence). The V gene lost 8 bases and the J gene lost 7 bases, with 21 bases spanning the gap. This CDR3 is 15 amino acids long. CDR3 in amino acids: CASRPGGTGSQPQHF. In nucleotides, the CDR3 is TGTGCCAGCCGTCCGGGGGGGACTGGAAGCCAGCCCCAGCATTTT.

The chain uses TRBV29-1 and TRBJ1-1, with D unclear. V was pared by 4 bases and J by 11 bases, with 14 bases between. CDR3 size: 11 residues. Germline lookup yields CDR1 SQVTM and CDR2 ANQGSEA. For the CDR3, the DNA is TGCAGCGTTGTACGCCCGGGGTCGGCTTTCTTT. It is translated as CSVVRPGSAFF.

CDR3 in DNA: TGTGCCAGCAGCCCCGGACAGGGGACTCCCTATGGCTACACCTTC. Translating it yields CASSPGQGTPYGYTF. J is TRBJ1-2 and V is TRBV7-3; 9 positions agree with TRBD1. Germline CDR1 reads SGHTA; CDR2 reads FQGTGA. The CDR3 is 15 amino acids. V lost 5 bases and J lost 4; bases outside the gene matches: 8.

The rearrangement links TRBV2 to TRBJ1-5; no reliable D call. This CDR3 region has 14 residues. In germline, CDR1 is SNHLY, CDR2 FYNNEI. Trimming shortened V by 3 bases and J by 2 bases, and 8 bases separated the two germline ends. In DNA form, the CDR3 reads TGTGCCAGCAGTGATATGGTTGGCAATCAGCCCCAGCATTTT. Translating it yields CASSDMVGNQPQHF. The entire variable domain, with the rest obtained from reference TRBV2 and TRBJ1-5, is as follows: EPEVTQTPSHQVTQMGQEVILRCVPISNHLYFYWYRQILGQKVEFLVSFYNNEISEKSEIFDDQFSVERPDGSNFTLKIRSTKLEDSAMYFCASSDMVGNQPQHFGDGTRLSIL.

The chain has TRBV28 and TRBJ2-5; either TRBD1 or TRBD2 may supply D (6 bases each). The CDR3 is 13 residues long. Trimming shortened V by 6 bases and J by 4 bases, and 12 bases separated the two germline ends. CDR1 and CDR2 from the germline V gene are MDHEN and SYDVKM. The CDR3: CASRKRGVETQYF. The CDR3 nucleotides read TGTGCCAGCAGAAAAAGGGGGGTAGAGACCCAGTACTTC.

Concerning this clone itself: Relative to the germline gene, one junction end is altered; a read error may explain this. The V gene is TRBV5-4, the J gene TRBJ1-1; 7 bases fit TRBD1. CDR3 length: 13 residues. Germline V gene lookup returns CDR1 SGHNT and CDR2 YYREEE (reference sequence). This chain's CDR3 is CASSLAEGRGQQF. CDR3 DNA: TGTGCCAGCAGCTTGGCGGAAGGTAGGGGACAGCAATTT.

The V and J genes are TRBV5-4 and TRBJ2-3; TRBD2 might be the D (6 bases). Per the germline V gene, CDR1 is SGHNT and CDR2 is YYREEE (reference sequence). This CDR3 has 15 amino acids. Deletions cut 3 bases from V and 2 bases from J, with 13 bases between. DNA of the CDR3: TGTGCCAGCAGCTCCAGGGACTGGAACACAGATACGCAGTATTTT. It translates to CASSSRDWNTDTQYF.

The rearrangement joins TRBV9 to TRBJ2-6, with 8 bases identical to TRBD2. Germline CDR1 reads SGDLS; CDR2 reads YYNGEE. Losses at the gene ends were 2 bases for V and 2 bases for J; bases not matched to a gene: 9. This CDR3 comprises 18 residues. This CDR3 reads CASSVRGGRYPGANVLTF. The CDR3 region has the DNA TGTGCCAGCAGCGTGAGGGGCGGGAGGTACCCTGGGGCCAACGTCCTGACTTTC.

The rearrangement uses TRBV28 and TRBJ2-5; possible D gene TRBD2, 5 bases. The end of the DNA fits TRBJ2-7 better, so the J call may be wrong. The CDR3 consists of 12 residues. The V gene's germline CDR1 is MDHEN and CDR2 SYDVKM. CDR3 DNA: TGTGCCAGCAAACGGGAAACCTACGAGCAGTACTTC. Its protein product is CASKRETYEQYF.

The rearrangement joins TRBV30 to TRBJ2-7; D is perhaps TRBD1 or TRBD2 (5 bases each). Looked up from germline, CDR1 is GTSNPN and CDR2 is SVGIG (reference sequence). The V and J ends lost 4 bases and 1 base respectively, with 14 bases between them. The CDR3 is made up of 14 amino acids. CDR3 nucleotides: TGTGCCTGGACCCGGGACGGAACTTCCTACGAGCAGTACTTC. It specifies CAWTRDGTSYEQYF. The variable domain in full, with the rest retrieved from reference TRBV30 and TRBJ2-7, is SQTIHQWPATLVQPVGSPLSLECTVEGTSNPNLYWYRQAAGRGLQLLFYSVGIGQISSEVPQNLSASRPQDRQFILSSKKLLLSDSGFYLCAWTRDGTSYEQYFGPGTRLTVT.

This chain joins TRBV6-6 and TRBJ1-3; unclear D gene. The CDR3 length is 13 residues. Germline V gene lookup returns CDR1 MNHNY and CDR2 SVGAGI (reference sequence). V was shortened by 8 bases and J by 2 bases, with 10 bases between the two germline ends. This CDR3 reads CASGQEPGNTIYF. The CDR3 DNA is TGTGCCAGCGGTCAGGAGCCTGGAAACACCATATATTTT.

The chain links TRBV6-6 to TRBJ2-4; 7 positions match TRBD2. V was clipped by 5 bases and J by 0 bases; unmatched bases: 4. Germline V gene data show CDR1 as MNHNY and CDR2 as SVGAGI (reference sequence). CDR3 length: 15 residues. The CDR3 DNA is TGTGCCAGCAGTACGGCTAGCGGAGCCAAAAACATTCAGTACTTC. Its translation is CASSTASGAKNIQYF.

This clone showed up just once. V is TRBV5-4 and J is TRBJ2-3; the match to TRBD2 covers 11 bases. Germline CDR1 is SGHNT and CDR2 is YYREEE (reference sequence). Germline trimming cut 2 bases from V and 0 bases from J; bases unmatched to any gene: 5. This CDR3 is built from 17 residues. In DNA, the CDR3 is TGTGCCAGCAGCTTATTAGCGGGAGGGCCTAGCACAGATACGCAGTATTTT. Its protein product is CASSLLAGGPSTDTQYF. Together with reference TRBV5-4 and TRBJ2-3, the CDR3 gives the full variable domain: ETGVTQSPTHLIKTRGQQVTLRCSSQSGHNTVSWYQQALGQGPQFIFQYYREEENGRGNFPPRFSGLQFPNYSSELNVNALELDDSALYLCASSLLAGGPSTDTQYFGPGTRLTVL.